This T cell receptor (beta chain) was recorded in a study of cytomegalovirus exposure and HLA in healthy donors. From germline, CDR1 is MDHEN and CDR2 SYDVKM. The J segment lost 4 bases and the V segment lost 3 bases, leaving 3 bases of the junction unmatched. This CDR3 spans 15 amino acids. Points from the study as a whole: Immune exposure information comprised only CMV serostatus. In an earlier analysis, most TCR beta V segments were productive about 87% or about 30% of the time. As a later analysis revealed, the rate of TCR association differed by HLA locus, with DRB1 most and HLA-C fewest.

This clone showed up just a few times. The antigen is undetermined. PCR used 60 Vbeta primers and 13 Jbeta primers. The assay was immunoSEQ multiplex PCR, and TCRdb's table has in-frame clones only and misses some. The table shows around 100,000 clones, with around 9.1% occurring only once. Source material: PBMCs. The TCR comes from a middle-aged man in good health and CMV-seropositive. This chain links TRBV28 with TRBJ2-2; the match to TRBD1 covers 9 bases. The CDR3 loop is CASSFRDRATGELFF. The CDR3 nucleotides are TGTGCCAGCAGTTTCCGGGACAGGGCCACCGGGGAGCTGTTTTTT.